This TCR beta chain is from a study of PD-L1 blockade in urothelial cancer. For the study at large: Chemotherapy regimens numbering 0 to 3 had been given to patients.

The protocol was immunoSEQ multiplex PCR, while the TCRdb copy is restricted to in-frame clones and leaves out a portion. The sample consists of tens of thousands of clones, approximately 80% of them appearing once. CDR1 and CDR2 (germline): SGHTA, FQGNSA. This CDR3 is 15 amino acids long. Trimming removed 1 base from V and 6 bases from J, with 14 bases in between. The TCR sequence derives from a man aged 70-80 years with urothelial cancer. The material sequenced was PBMCs, taken around atezolizumab (anti-PD-L1) treatment. This chain uses TRBV7-2 with TRBJ2-3; D unclear. The CDR3 sequence: CASSLEKIAADTQYF. The CDR3 region has the DNA TGTGCCAGCAGCTTAGAAAAGATAGCAGCGGATACGCAGTATTTT.